A selection of T cell receptor beta chains follows, all from one sample in a study of radiotherapy plus CTLA-4 blockade in lung cancer. Profiling relied on immunoSEQ multiplex PCR, and the TCRdb table lists in-frame clones only, not all of them. This table has 100,000 to 150,000 clones, about 90% appearing once. The source material was peripheral blood, sampled from a patient treated with radiotherapy plus ipilimumab. These receptor sequences come from a human donor with non-small cell lung cancer that progressed on radiotherapy plus ipilimumab. CDR3s include the opening cysteine and the closing phenylalanine or tryptophan. The D gene is left open where the match is weak. Size tells how often a clone was seen (once, few, many) or the class of an expanded clone, and some rows leave it out.

d_call	clone_size	j_call	v_call	cdr3_aa	cdr3_nt
TRBD2	NA	TRBJ2-2	TRBV6-4	CASSDSTSGRAANTGELFF	TGTGCCAGCAGTGACTCTACTAGCGGGAGGGCCGCGAACACCGGGGAGCTGTTTTTT
NA	NA	TRBJ1-5	TRBV5-1	CASSPDTSNQPQHF	TGCGCCAGCAGCCCGGACACTTCGAATCAGCCCCAGCATTTT
NA	NA	TRBJ1-5	TRBV18	CASSPGTGNQPQHF	TGTGCCAGCTCACCGGGGACCGGCAATCAGCCCCAGCATTTT
NA	NA	TRBJ2-5	TRBV6-5	CASSSLEGSQETQYF	TGTGCCAGCAGTTCCCTCGAGGGATCACAAGAGACCCAGTACTTC
NA	NA	TRBJ2-5	TRBV2	CASSEARGQSGTQYF	TGTGCCAGCAGTGAAGCCAGGGGCCAGTCAGGGACCCAGTACTTC
NA	NA	TRBJ2-3	TRBV19	CASRPTGRADTQYF	TGTGCCAGTAGACCGACAGGTCGGGCAGATACGCAGTATTTT
TRBD1	NA	TRBJ1-2	TRBV5-1	CASSYGTAGYGYTF	TGCGCCAGCAGCTATGGGACAGCCGGATATGGCTACACCTTC
NA	few	TRBJ1-2	TRBV7-8	CASSTGLLNYGYTF	TGTGCCAGCAGCACGGGACTTCTTAACTATGGCTACACCTTC
NA	NA	TRBJ2-5	TRBV11-3	CASSLGLAEAMETQYF	TGTGCCAGCAGCTTAGGCTTAGCAGAGGCCATGGAGACCCAGTACTTC
NA	NA	TRBJ2-7	TRBV5-1	CASSPDVYEQYF	TGCGCCAGCAGCCCGGATGTTTACGAGCAGTACTTC
NA	NA	TRBJ1-1	TRBV30	CAWRSAGQLYTEAFF	TGTGCCTGGAGGAGCGCAGGGCAATTATACACTGAAGCTTTCTTT
TRBD1	NA	TRBJ1-1	TRBV11-3	CVSSLRTGTGFVGIDVIF	TGTGTCAGCAGCCTCCGGACCGGGACAGGGTTTGTGGGGATAGATGTAATCTTT
NA	NA	TRBJ2-1	TRBV7-3	CASSPSPAGSYNEQFF	TGTGCCAGCAGCCCAAGTCCGGCAGGCTCCTACAATGAGCAGTTCTTC
NA	NA	TRBJ2-3	TRBV30	CAWSSYGGTDTQYF	TGTGCCTGGAGTTCCTACGGGGGTACAGATACGCAGTATTTT
TRBD2	few	TRBJ2-1	TRBV7-2	CASSPSGRPAEFF	TGTGCCAGCAGCCCTAGCGGGAGGCCCGCGGAGTTCTTC
NA	NA	TRBJ2-5	TRBV11-2	CASSQGETQYF	TGTGCCAGCAGCCAGGGGGAGACCCAGTACTTC
TRBD2	once	TRBJ2-2	TRBV5-4	CASSLGLAGGIGGELFF	TGTGCCAGCAGCCTGGGACTAGCGGGAGGGATCGGCGGGGAGCTGTTTTTT
NA	once	TRBJ2-3	TRBV11-1	CASSKLDGADTQYF	TGTGCCAGCAGCAAACTCGACGGGGCAGATACGCAGTATTTT
NA	NA	TRBJ2-6	TRBV29-1	CSVPQGSGANVLTF	TGCAGCGTTCCTCAGGGCTCTGGGGCCAACGTCCTGACTTTC
NA	NA	TRBJ1-4	TRBV12-5	CASGSGKSNEKLFF	TGTGCTAGTGGTTCCGGGAAGTCTAATGAAAAACTGTTTTTT
NA	once	TRBJ2-1	TRBV12-5	CASGSLTDEQFF	TGTGCTAGTGGTTCTCTCACCGATGAGCAGTTCTTC
TRBD1	NA	TRBJ2-7	TRBV15	CATSTITGDEQYF	TGTGCCACCAGCACTATTACAGGGGACGAGCAGTACTTC
NA	once	TRBJ1-2	TRBV19	CASSSFRGGANYGYTF	TGTGCCAGTAGTAGTTTTCGGGGAGGAGCTAACTATGGCTACACCTTC
NA	NA	TRBJ2-5	TRBV5-6	CASSFVGSHLAQYF	TGTGCCAGCAGCTTCGTAGGATCACACTTGGCGCAGTACTTC
NA	NA	TRBJ1-1	TRBV10-3	CAIRSREGLGTEAFF	TGTGCCATCAGATCACGTGAGGGGTTGGGCACTGAAGCTTTCTTT
NA	NA	TRBJ2-7	TRBV4-2	CASSPGPLYEQYF	TGTGCCAGCAGCCCAGGCCCCCTCTACGAGCAGTACTTC
NA	once	TRBJ2-3	TRBV5-6	CASSLERARGTDTQYF	TGTGCCAGCAGCTTGGAACGGGCCCGGGGAACAGATACGCAGTATTTT
TRBD2	NA	TRBJ2-7	TRBV9	CASSVDPSGTYYEQYF	TGTGCCAGCAGCGTAGATCCTAGCGGGACATACTACGAGCAGTACTTC
NA	NA	TRBJ2-1	TRBV5-5	CASSYTPYYYNEQFF	TGTGCCAGCAGCTATACTCCGTACTACTACAATGAACAGTTCTTC
TRBD2	NA	TRBJ2-7	TRBV7-8	CASSPPGSLAAYEQYF	TGTGCCAGCAGCCCCCCCGGAAGTCTAGCGGCCTACGAGCAGTACTTC
NA	NA	TRBJ2-1	TRBV7-8	CASSSRDGGEQFF	TGTGCCAGCAGCTCTCGGGACGGCGGAGAGCAGTTCTTC
TRBD2	NA	TRBJ2-1	TRBV7-9	CASSLAGGPGRNEQFF	TGTGCCAGCAGCTTAGCGGGAGGGCCGGGTCGAAATGAGCAGTTCTTC
NA	few	TRBJ2-1	TRBV6-6	CASRAGTNSYNEQFF	TGTGCCAGCAGGGCGGGCACTAACTCCTACAATGAGCAGTTCTTC
TRBD1	NA	TRBJ1-2	TRBV7-2	CASSSDRGRFGYTF	TGTGCCAGCAGCTCGGACAGGGGTCGGTTTGGCTACACCTTC
NA	NA	TRBJ2-3	TRBV5-1	CASSLFPGGYTDTQYF	TGCGCCAGCAGCCTGTTTCCTGGGGGGTACACAGATACGCAGTATTTT
NA	few	TRBJ2-7	TRBV5-8	CASSLDSIAPYEQYF	TGTGCCAGCAGCTTGGACTCCATTGCGCCCTACGAGCAGTACTTC
TRBD1	once	TRBJ1-3	TRBV9	CSTWGGTGGGNTIYF	TGCTCGACCTGGGGTGGGACAGGGGGCGGAAACACCATATATTTT
NA	NA	TRBJ1-3	TRBV6-5	CASMKQGSGNTIYF	TGTGCCAGCATGAAACAGGGCTCTGGAAACACCATATATTTT
TRBD1	NA	TRBJ2-7	TRBV9	CASSPRQGETYEQYF	TGTGCCAGCAGCCCCCGACAGGGGGAAACCTACGAGCAGTACTTC
TRBD2	NA	TRBJ2-7	TRBV18	CASSSGLAWGQYF	TGTGCCAGCTCATCGGGACTAGCGTGGGGGCAGTACTTC
NA	NA	TRBJ2-5	TRBV4-2	CASSYGIGSGETQYF	TGTGCCAGCAGCTATGGGATAGGTAGCGGAGAGACCCAGTACTTC
TRBD1	NA	TRBJ2-5	TRBV5-4	CATRQGAQETQYF	TGTGCCACCCGACAGGGGGCACAAGAGACCCAGTACTTC
TRBD1	NA	TRBJ2-1	TRBV9	CASSADRGILSYYEQFF	TGTGCCAGCAGCGCCGACAGGGGGATCCTATCTTACTATGAGCAGTTCTTC
NA	NA	TRBJ2-7	TRBV2	CASSGFRSLINEQYF	TGTGCCAGCAGTGGTTTCCGCTCCCTAATAAACGAGCAGTACTTC
NA	NA	TRBJ2-1	TRBV4-2	CASSQGATGSYNEQFF	TGTGCCAGCAGCCAAGGTGCAACCGGCTCCTACAATGAGCAGTTCTTC
TRBD2	NA	TRBJ2-7	TRBV10-2	CASSEVLLAGGLGSEQYF	TGCGCCAGCAGTGAAGTGTTATTAGCGGGAGGTCTGGGGAGCGAGCAGTACTTC
NA	NA	TRBJ1-1	TRBV2	CASLVRGTDEAFF	TGTGCCAGCCTAGTTCGGGGGACTGACGAAGCTTTCTTT
NA	NA	TRBJ2-1	TRBV5-1	CASSPSLRGSGSYNEQFF	TGCGCCAGCAGCCCATCCCTCAGGGGCTCGGGGTCCTACAATGAGCAGTTCTTC
NA	NA	TRBJ1-4	TRBV30	CAWSAGESNEKLFF	TGTGCCTGGAGTGCGGGGGAGTCTAATGAAAAACTGTTTTTT
NA	few	TRBJ2-7	TRBV28	CASSGFLEQYF	TGTGCCAGCAGTGGGTTCTTGGAGCAGTACTTC
NA	NA	TRBJ2-7	TRBV11-3	CASSLKLPTYEQYF	TGTGCCAGCAGCTTAAAGTTGCCCACCTACGAGCAGTACTTC
TRBD1	few	TRBJ1-1	TRBV18	CASSPLGQVGEAFF	TGTGCCAGCTCACCCCTTGGACAGGTCGGGGAAGCTTTCTTT
TRBD1	NA	TRBJ2-7	TRBV30	CAWSVGQGAYEQYF	TGTGCCTGGAGTGTAGGACAGGGGGCCTACGAGCAGTACTTC
NA	once	TRBJ2-2	TRBV5-1	CASSWDYTGELFF	TGCGCCAGCAGCTGGGACTACACCGGGGAGCTGTTTTTT
TRBD1	NA	TRBJ2-1	TRBV15	CATSRDYGTEYNEQFF	TGTGCCACCAGCAGAGATTACGGGACAGAGTACAATGAGCAGTTCTTC
NA	NA	TRBJ1-1	TRBV6-6	CASRFNTNTEAFF	TGTGCCAGCAGATTCAACACGAACACTGAAGCTTTCTTT
NA	NA	TRBJ2-6	TRBV19	CASIGQSSSGANVLTF	TGTGCCAGTATAGGACAGTCGAGCTCTGGGGCCAACGTCCTGACTTTC